The sequence of this T cell receptor beta chain was determined in a study of cytomegalovirus exposure and HLA in healthy donors. About the research overall: Out of 150 million to 200 million T cells, an earlier analysis found roughly 110 million unique TCR beta sequences in total. Study conclusions and caveats: Three of the chains that were CMV-associated were confirmed in vitro to be specific for CMV antigens.

With 6 bases clipped from V and 2 bases from J, the junction kept 5 bases outside the gene matches. The CDR3 totals 16 residues. Germline CDR1 and CDR2: SGHAT and FQNNGV. Both 60 Vbeta primers and 13 Jbeta primers went into the PCR. TCRdb's table, derived via immunoSEQ multiplex PCR, lists solely in-frame clones and lacks some. This table holds some 100,000 clones, 77% found once. With respect to this clone: Its antigen is not identified.

The clonotype originates from a man aged 35-49 years in good health and CMV-seropositive. V usage is TRBV11-2 and J usage is TRBJ2-3; 13 bases are shared with TRBD2. Sequenced input: PBMCs. The CDR3 is CASRPTSGGTTDTQYF. The CDR3 DNA reads as TGTGCCAGCAGGCCGACTAGCGGGGGGACCACAGATACGCAGTATTTT.